Presented here are 3 T cell receptor beta chains from one specimen sequenced in a study of control samples from healthy donors and cancer patients. Profiled with immunoSEQ multiplex PCR; TCRdb holds only in-frame clones, not every one. The sample holds about 70,000 clones; over 70% are singletons and the top ten take roughly 28%. The source material was blood. The receptor source for this set is a man in his fifties in good health.

J is TRBJ2-3 and V is TRBV7-6; D is perhaps TRBD2 (5 bases). V lost 5 bases and J lost 2, with 14 bases in between. The CDR3 has 15 residues. Germline CDR1 reads SGHVS; CDR2 reads FNYEAQ. CDR3 nucleotides: TGTGCCAGCAGCAAGAGGGCGGGTCCCACAGATACGCAGTATTTT. Its translation is CASSKRAGPTDTQYF.

The chain has TRBV7-9 and TRBJ2-2; the match to TRBD1 covers 8 bases. With 5 bases clipped from V and 8 bases from J, the junction kept 4 bases outside the gene matches. Germline V gene data show CDR1 as SEHNR and CDR2 as FQNEAQ (reference sequence). The CDR3 length is 13 residues. CDR3 region: CASSPRGRGELFF. The DNA for the CDR3 is TGTGCCAGCAGCCCCAGGGGGCGAGGGGAGCTGTTTTTT.

The CDR3 DNA follows: TGTGCCAGCAAGGGACAGGGTTTGGTTCGAGAGACCCAGTACTTC. Residues: CASKGQGLVRETQYF. The rearrangement links TRBV6-7 to TRBJ2-5; 9 bases agree with TRBD1. TRBV6-7 is reported as an ORF; its role is uncertain. Trimming cost V 7 bases and J 4 bases; bases outside gene matches: 10. The CDR3 is made up of 15 amino acids.